This T cell receptor (beta chain) is drawn from a study of cytomegalovirus exposure and HLA in healthy donors. The study ran its PCR with 60 Vbeta and 13 Jbeta primers. Clones were read by immunoSEQ multiplex PCR, and TCRdb kept only the in-frame ones, dropping some. Here the sample spans roughly 120,000 clones, approximately 68% being singletons. A remark on this clone: Its matching antigen is unknown.

CDR3 length equals 13 residues. V dropped 6 bases and J dropped 0 bases, with 8 bases sitting between them. From germline, CDR1 is SNHLY and CDR2 FYNNEI. Healthy individuals who donated bone marrow served as the donors. Study-level results: Most sequenced TCRs were rare (though some public TCRs occurred in many donors). Segments of the TCR beta V type were, in most cases, productive about 87% or about 30% of the time in an earlier analysis.

Material for sequencing was PBMCs. This sequence joins TRBV2 and TRBJ2-5; a weak D match, TRBD1 (6 bases). The TCR sequence derives from a young man in good health and CMV-seropositive. The CDR3 region has the DNA TGTGCCAGCAGGACAGGCGACCAAGAGACCCAGTACTTC. Translation: CASRTGDQETQYF.